This T cell receptor beta chain was found in a study of blood T cells in healthy people across ages. Study information: There was about one barcoded beta molecule captured by template switching per two T cells. Study conclusions and caveats: Diversity was higher, and naive CD4+ cells more numerous, in long-lived donors than in aged donors.

On this clonotype itself: Its antigen is not identified.

RNA extraction gave at least 5 micrograms of total RNA per sample. Next came a second PCR, run for 7 to 11 cycles, which used a sample-barcoded 5' primer along with a J-beta primer mix. Each cDNA was tagged by a template-switch adaptor containing 12 random nucleotides. TCRdb re-called the 5' RACE reads with MiXCR, one entry per CDR3 protein. The sample has 630,000 or so distinct CDR3 sequences, approximately 30% seen once. Germline CDR1 SGHRS, CDR2 YFSETQ. The V end was cut by 4 bases, the J end by 5 bases, with 19 bases between. The CDR3 has 16 residues. The J gene is TRBJ2-1, the V gene TRBV5-1, with a tentative D call TRBD2 (5 bases). This clonotype was obtained from a woman older than 75 in good health. Source material: blood. The CDR3 sequence: CASSPSPSGVHNEQFF. The CDR3 DNA reads as TGCGCCAGCAGCCCCTCCCCGTCCGGGGTTCACAATGAGCAGTTCTTC.